The source of this T cell receptor beta chain is a study of Graves' ophthalmopathy and Graves' hyperthyroidism. Study summary: The authors collected peripheral blood at initial diagnosis, before any treatment. Points from the study as a whole: Between ophthalmopathy and stable hyperthyroidism, a 13-signature model drew a separation with roughly 85% sensitivity and less than 83% specificity.

As the template, RNA transcripts were used to amplify TCR beta CDR3 regions. First-round RT-PCR used HTBI primers; second-round multiplex PCR followed. A single record per CDR3 protein comes from TCRdb applying MiXCR to the multiplex PCR reads. This sample has roughly 220,000 distinct CDR3 sequences, with 45% found just once. Physicians reached a diagnosis by relying on clinical symptoms, serum thyroxine, TRAb, thyroid ultrasound and orbital computed tomography. PBMCs were density-gradient isolated from 10 ml fresh blood. This clonotype has a count of ten or more. The antigen is unknown. This TCR was sampled from an adult man with Graves' ophthalmopathy. Sequencing used peripheral blood.

In nucleotides, the CDR3 is TGTGCCAGCAGCCAGGGAACGGAAAAACTGTTTTTT. It encodes CASSQGTEKLFF. The gene calls are TRBV7-9 and TRBJ1-4; TRBD1 might be the D (5 bases). Germline V gives CDR1 SEHNR, CDR2 FQNEAQ (reference sequence). The CDR3 is 12 residues long. Trimming took 5 bases from V and 8 from J, leaving 9 bases between them.